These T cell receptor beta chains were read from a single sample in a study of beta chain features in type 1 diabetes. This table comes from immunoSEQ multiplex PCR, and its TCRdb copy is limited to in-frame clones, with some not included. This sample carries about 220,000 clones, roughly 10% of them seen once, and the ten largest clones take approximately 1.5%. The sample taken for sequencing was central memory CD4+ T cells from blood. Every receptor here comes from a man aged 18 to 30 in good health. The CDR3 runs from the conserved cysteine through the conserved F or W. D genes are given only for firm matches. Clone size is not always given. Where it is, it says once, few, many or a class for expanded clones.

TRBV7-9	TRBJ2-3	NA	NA	CASSLLQLRDTQYF	TGTGCCAGCAGCTTACTACAGCTCCGGGATACGCAGTATTTT
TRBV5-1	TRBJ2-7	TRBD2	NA	CARVTSGSSYEQYF	TGCGCCAGGGTTACTAGCGGGAGCTCCTACGAGCAGTACTTC
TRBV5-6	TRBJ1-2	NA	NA	CASSPTASYGYTF	TGTGCCAGCAGTCCGACAGCGTCCTATGGCTACACCTTC
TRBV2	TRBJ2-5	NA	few	CASSDSWSSGETQYF	TGTGCCAGCAGTGATAGTTGGTCGAGCGGAGAGACCCAGTACTTC
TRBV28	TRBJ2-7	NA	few	CASSLSDTYEQYF	TGTGCCAGCAGTTTATCAGATACCTACGAGCAGTACTTC
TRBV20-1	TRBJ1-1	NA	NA	CSVNTEAFF	TGCAGTGTGAACACTGAAGCTTTCTTT
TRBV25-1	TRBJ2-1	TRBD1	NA	CASSEAGTGKDEQFF	TGTGCCAGCAGTGAAGCCGGGACAGGGAAAGATGAGCAGTTCTTC
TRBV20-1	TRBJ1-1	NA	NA	CSVAGDVEAFF	TGCAGTGTAGCCGGGGACGTGGAAGCTTTCTTT
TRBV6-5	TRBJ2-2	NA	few	CASRPPVFSGELFF	TGTGCCAGCAGACCACCGGTATTTTCCGGGGAGCTGTTTTTT
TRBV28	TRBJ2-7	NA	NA	CASRRTWGGRQYF	TGTGCCAGCAGGAGGACTTGGGGCGGGCGGCAGTACTTC
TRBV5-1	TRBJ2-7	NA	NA	CASSFLPAQAYEQYF	TGCGCCAGCAGCTTCCTCCCGGCCCAGGCCTACGAGCAGTACTTC
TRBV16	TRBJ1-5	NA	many	CASSQSEYQPQHF	TGTGCCAGCAGCCAATCGGAGTATCAGCCCCAGCATTTT
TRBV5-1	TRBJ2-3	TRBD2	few	CASSTIAGDTQYF	TGCGCCAGCAGCACCATAGCGGGAGATACGCAGTATTTT
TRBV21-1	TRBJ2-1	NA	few	CASSTRIAVYNEQFF	TGTGCCAGCAGCACAAGGATAGCAGTATACAATGAGCAGTTCTTC
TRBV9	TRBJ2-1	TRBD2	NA	CASSLAGDSYNEQFF	TGTGCCAGCAGTTTAGCGGGAGATTCGTACAATGAGCAGTTCTTC
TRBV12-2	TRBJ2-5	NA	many	CASRPGQGQETQYF	TGTGCAAGTCGGCCGGGACAGGGACAAGAGACCCAGTACTTC
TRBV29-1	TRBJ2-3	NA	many	CSVDGSGTDTQYF	TGCAGCGTTGACGGGTCGGGGACAGATACGCAGTATTTT
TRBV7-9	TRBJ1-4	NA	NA	CATSPSGREEKLFF	TGTGCCACCAGCCCATCCGGACGCGAGGAAAAACTGTTTTTT
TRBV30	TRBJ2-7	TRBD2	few	CAWSRTSGKSEQYF	TGTGCCTGGAGTAGGACTAGCGGGAAGAGCGAGCAGTACTTC
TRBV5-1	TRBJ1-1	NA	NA	CASSPGSNTEAFF	TGCGCCAGCAGCCCCGGGTCCAACACTGAAGCTTTCTTT
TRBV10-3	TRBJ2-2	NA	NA	CAISDPGWGANTGELFF	TGTGCCATCAGTGATCCGGGTTGGGGCGCGAACACCGGGGAGCTGTTTTTT
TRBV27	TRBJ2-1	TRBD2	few	CASSLREGDEQFF	TGTGCCAGCAGTTTGCGGGAGGGCGATGAGCAGTTCTTC